This T cell receptor beta chain was profiled in a study of regulatory T cells in long-lasting Graves disease. Study background: Antithyroid drug exposure in newly diagnosed Graves' patients had lasted under 3 months. Study conclusions and caveats: Less diverse TCR repertoires were seen in persistent Graves' patients than in newly diagnosed ones. When disease was persistent, TRBV28, TRBJ1-2 and TRBJ2-5 were the favored segments.

Arm-PCR of CDR3 regions and iRepertoire HTBI primers were used to build TCR beta libraries. Each CDR3 protein gets one entry after TCRdb re-called the multiplex PCR reads with MiXCR. The data contain about 530,000 distinct CDR3 sequences, roughly 16% of them singletons. The time point is: newly diagnosed GD, antithyroid drugs for less than 3 months. From PBMCs, RNA was extracted and then used to make the TCR library. The V end was cut by 3 bases, the J end by 8 bases, with 16 bases between. The CDR3 is 15 amino acids. Germline CDR1 and CDR2: KGHSH and LQKENI. In regard to this clonotype: Antigen unknown.

Another study also made use of these data, one on T cells in Graves' hyperthyroidism and ophthalmopathy. That source notes: Median prediction lead before ophthalmopathy onset was 6.5 months with the model.

The J gene is TRBJ1-4, the V gene TRBV18; the D is unclear. This clonotype originated in a woman aged 40-65 years with Graves disease. The source was peripheral blood mononuclear cells (PBMCs), collected at new diagnosis, from a patient treated with antithyroid drugs. The CDR3 region is CASSPTNLIEEKLFF. DNA of the CDR3: TGTGCCAGCTCACCGACGAACCTCATAGAAGAAAAACTGTTTTTT.